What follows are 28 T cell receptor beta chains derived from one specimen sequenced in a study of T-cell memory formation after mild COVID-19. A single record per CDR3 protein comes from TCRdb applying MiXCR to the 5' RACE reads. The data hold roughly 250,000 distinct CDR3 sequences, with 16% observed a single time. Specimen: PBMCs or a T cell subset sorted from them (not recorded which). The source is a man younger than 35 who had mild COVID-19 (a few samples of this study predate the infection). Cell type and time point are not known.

CDR3 in DNA: TGTGCCAGCAGTATCCGTGGGGACAGGGACCAAGAGACCCAGTACTTC. It encodes CASSIRGDRDQETQYF. The V call is TRBV6-5, the J call TRBJ2-5; TRBD1 agrees at 9 bases. The germline CDR1 and CDR2 sequences are MNHEY and SVGAGI. The CDR3 is 16 residues long. Trimming at V came to 5 bases and at J to 0 bases, leaving 7 bases not matched to a gene.

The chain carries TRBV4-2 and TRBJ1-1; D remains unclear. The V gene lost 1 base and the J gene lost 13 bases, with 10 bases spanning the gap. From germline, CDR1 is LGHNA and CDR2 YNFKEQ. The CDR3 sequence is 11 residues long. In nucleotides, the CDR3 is TGTGCCAGCAGCCAAGGGACTCGGGGTTTCTTT. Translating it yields CASSQGTRGFF.

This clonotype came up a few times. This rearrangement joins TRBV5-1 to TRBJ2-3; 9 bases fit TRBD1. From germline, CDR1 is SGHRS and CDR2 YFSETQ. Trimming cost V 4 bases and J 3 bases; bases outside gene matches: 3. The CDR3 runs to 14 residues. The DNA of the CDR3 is TGCGCCAGCAGCAAGACAGGGGGTACAGATACGCAGTATTTT. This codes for CASSKTGGTDTQYF.

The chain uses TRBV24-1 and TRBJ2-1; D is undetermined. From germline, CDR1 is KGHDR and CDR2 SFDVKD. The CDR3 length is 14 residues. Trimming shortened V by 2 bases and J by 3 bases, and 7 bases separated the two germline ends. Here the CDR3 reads CATSDSGSYNEQFF. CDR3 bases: TGTGCCACCAGTGATTCTGGCAGCTACAATGAGCAGTTCTTC.

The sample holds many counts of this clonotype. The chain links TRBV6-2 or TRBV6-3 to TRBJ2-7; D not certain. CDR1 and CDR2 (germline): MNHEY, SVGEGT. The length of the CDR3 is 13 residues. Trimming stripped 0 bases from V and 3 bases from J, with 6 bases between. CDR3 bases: TGTGCCAGCAGTTACTCTGCCAGCTACGAGCAGTACTTC. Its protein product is CASSYSASYEQYF.

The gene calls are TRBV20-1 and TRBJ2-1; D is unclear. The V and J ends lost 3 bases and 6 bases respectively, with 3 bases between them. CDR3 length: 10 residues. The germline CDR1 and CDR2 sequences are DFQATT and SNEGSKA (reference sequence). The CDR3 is CSARSNEQFF. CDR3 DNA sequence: TGCAGTGCTAGGTCCAATGAGCAGTTCTTC.

The CDR3 sequence is CASSGVAGGPINEQFF. As DNA, the CDR3 is TGTGCCAGCAGTGGGGTAGCGGGGGGGCCGATAAATGAGCAGTTCTTC. The chain recombines TRBV6-1 with TRBJ2-1; 11 positions agree with TRBD2. From germline, CDR1 is MNHNS and CDR2 SASEGT. The CDR3 has 16 amino acids. V trimming: 4 bases; J trimming: 7 bases; junction bases outside the gene matches: 9.

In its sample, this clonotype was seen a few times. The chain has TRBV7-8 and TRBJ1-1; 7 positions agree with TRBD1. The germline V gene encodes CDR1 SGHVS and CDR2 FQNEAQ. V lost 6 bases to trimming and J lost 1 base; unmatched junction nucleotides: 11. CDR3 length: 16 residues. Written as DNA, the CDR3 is TGTGCCAGCAGTCCCAACAACAGGGGATGGAACACTGAAGCTTTCTTT. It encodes CASSPNNRGWNTEAFF.

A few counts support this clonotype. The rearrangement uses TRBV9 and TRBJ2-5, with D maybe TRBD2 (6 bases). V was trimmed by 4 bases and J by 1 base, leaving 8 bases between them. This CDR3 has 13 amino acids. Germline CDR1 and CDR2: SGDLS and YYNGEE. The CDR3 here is CASSRRGQETQYF. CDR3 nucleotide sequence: TGTGCCAGCAGCCGGCGGGGCCAAGAGACCCAGTACTTC.

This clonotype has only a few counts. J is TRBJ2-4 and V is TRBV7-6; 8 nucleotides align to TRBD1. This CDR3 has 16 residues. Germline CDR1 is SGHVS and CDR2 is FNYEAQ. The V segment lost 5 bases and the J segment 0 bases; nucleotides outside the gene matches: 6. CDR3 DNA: TGTGCCAGCAGCAATACAGGGGGTTTAGCCAAAAACATTCAGTACTTC. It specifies CASSNTGGLAKNIQYF.

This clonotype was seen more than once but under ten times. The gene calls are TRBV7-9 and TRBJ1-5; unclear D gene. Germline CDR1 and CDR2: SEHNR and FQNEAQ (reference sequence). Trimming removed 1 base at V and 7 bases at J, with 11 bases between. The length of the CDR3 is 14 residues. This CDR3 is CASSLEGTVQPQHF. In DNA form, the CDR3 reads TGTGCCAGCAGCTTAGAGGGTACTGTACAGCCCCAGCATTTT.

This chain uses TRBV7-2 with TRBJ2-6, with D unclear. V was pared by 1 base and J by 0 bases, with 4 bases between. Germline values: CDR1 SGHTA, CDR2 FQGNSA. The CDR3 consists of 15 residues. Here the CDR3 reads CASSLDISGANVLTF. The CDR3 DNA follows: TGTGCCAGCAGCTTAGATATCTCTGGGGCCAACGTCCTGACTTTC.

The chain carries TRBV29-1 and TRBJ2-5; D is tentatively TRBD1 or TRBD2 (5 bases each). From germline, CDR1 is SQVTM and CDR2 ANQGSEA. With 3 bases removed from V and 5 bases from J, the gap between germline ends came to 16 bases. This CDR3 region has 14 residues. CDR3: CSVESGTMRETQYF. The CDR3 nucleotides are TGCAGCGTTGAGTCCGGGACCATGAGGGAGACCCAGTACTTC.

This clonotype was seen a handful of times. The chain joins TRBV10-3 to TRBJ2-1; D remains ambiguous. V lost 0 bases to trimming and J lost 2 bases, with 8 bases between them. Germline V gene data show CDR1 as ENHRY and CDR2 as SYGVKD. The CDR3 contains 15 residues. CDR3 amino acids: CAISESSTPYNEQFF. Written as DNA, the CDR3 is TGTGCCATCAGTGAGTCGAGTACACCCTACAATGAGCAGTTCTTC.

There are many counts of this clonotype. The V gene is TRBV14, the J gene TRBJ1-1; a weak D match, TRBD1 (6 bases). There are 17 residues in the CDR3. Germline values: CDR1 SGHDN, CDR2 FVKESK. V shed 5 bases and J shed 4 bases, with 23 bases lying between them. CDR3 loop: CASSSIYEGGTGTEAFF. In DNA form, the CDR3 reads TGTGCCAGCAGCTCTATTTACGAAGGGGGGACGGGCACTGAAGCTTTCTTT. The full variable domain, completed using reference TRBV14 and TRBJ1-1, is EAGVTQFPSHSVIEKGQTVTLRCDPISGHDNLYWYRRVMGKEIKFLLHFVKESKQDESGMPNNRFLAERTGGTYSTLKVQPAELEDSGVYFCASSSIYEGGTGTEAFFGQGTRLTVV.

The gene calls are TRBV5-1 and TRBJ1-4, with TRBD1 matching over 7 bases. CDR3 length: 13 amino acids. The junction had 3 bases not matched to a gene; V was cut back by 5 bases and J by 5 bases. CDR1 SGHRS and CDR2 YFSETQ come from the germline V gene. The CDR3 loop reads CASSDRENEKLFF. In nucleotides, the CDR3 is TGCGCCAGCAGTGACAGGGAGAATGAAAAACTGTTTTTT.

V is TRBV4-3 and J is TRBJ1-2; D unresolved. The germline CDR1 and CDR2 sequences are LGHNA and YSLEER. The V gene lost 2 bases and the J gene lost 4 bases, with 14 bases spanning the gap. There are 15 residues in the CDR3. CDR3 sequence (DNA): TGCGCCAGCAGCCAACAACTTAGCCTCAGCTATGGCTACACCTTC. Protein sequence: CASSQQLSLSYGYTF.

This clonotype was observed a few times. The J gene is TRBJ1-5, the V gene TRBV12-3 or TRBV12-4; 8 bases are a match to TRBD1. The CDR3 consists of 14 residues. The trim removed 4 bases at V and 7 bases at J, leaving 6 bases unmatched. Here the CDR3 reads CASSSTGGKQPQHF. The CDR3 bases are TGTGCCAGCAGTTCAACAGGGGGTAAACAGCCCCAGCATTTT.

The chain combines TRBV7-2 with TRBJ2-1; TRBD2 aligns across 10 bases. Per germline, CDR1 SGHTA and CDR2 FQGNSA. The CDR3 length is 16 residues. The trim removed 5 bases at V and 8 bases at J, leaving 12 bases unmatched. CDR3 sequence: CASSPLSGGPGDEQFF. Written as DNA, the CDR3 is TGTGCCAGCAGCCCCCTTAGCGGGGGGCCAGGAGATGAGCAGTTCTTC. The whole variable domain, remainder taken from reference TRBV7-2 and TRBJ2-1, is GAGVSQSPSNKVTEKGKDVELRCDPISGHTALYWYRQSLGQGLEFLIYFQGNSAPDKSGLPSDRFSAERTGGSVSTLTIQRTQQEDSAVYLCASSPLSGGPGDEQFFGPGTRLTVL.

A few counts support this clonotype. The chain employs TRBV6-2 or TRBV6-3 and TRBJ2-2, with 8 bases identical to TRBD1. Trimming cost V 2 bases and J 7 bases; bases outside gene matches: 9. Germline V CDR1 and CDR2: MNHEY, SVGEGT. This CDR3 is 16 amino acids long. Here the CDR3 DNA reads TGTGCCAGCAGTTACACAGTCAGGGGGCTCGACGGGGAGCTGTTTTTT. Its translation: CASSYTVRGLDGELFF.

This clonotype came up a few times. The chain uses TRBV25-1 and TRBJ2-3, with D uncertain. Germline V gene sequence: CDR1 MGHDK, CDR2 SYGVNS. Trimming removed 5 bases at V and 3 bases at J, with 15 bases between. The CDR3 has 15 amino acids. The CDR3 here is CASSRPLPGTDTQYF. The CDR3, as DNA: TGTGCCAGCAGTCGCCCACTCCCGGGTACAGATACGCAGTATTTT.

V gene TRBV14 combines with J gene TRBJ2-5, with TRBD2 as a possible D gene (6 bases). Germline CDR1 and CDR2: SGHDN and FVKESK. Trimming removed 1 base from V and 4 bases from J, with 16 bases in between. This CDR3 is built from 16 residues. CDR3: CASSQGTGTGGETQYF. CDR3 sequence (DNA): TGTGCCAGCAGCCAAGGCACCGGGACTGGCGGAGAGACCCAGTACTTC.

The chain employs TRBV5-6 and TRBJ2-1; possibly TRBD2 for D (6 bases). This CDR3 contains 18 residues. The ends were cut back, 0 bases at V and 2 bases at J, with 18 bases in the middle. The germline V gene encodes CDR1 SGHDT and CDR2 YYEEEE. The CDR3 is CASSLAWRGKRAYNEQFF. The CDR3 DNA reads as TGTGCCAGCAGCTTGGCCTGGCGGGGAAAACGGGCCTACAATGAGCAGTTCTTC.

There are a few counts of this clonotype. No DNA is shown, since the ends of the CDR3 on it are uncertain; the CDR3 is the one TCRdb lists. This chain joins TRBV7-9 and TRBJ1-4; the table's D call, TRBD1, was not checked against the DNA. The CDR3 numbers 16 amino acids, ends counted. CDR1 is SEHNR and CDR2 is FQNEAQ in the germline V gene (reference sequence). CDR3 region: CASSLGDRTNEKLFFF.

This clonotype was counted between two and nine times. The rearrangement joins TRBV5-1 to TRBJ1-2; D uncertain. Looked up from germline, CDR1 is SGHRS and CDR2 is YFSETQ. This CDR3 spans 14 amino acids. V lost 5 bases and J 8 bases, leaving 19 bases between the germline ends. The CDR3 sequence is CASSSDWGMGGYTF. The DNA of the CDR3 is TGCGCCAGCAGTTCGGATTGGGGTATGGGCGGCTACACCTTC.

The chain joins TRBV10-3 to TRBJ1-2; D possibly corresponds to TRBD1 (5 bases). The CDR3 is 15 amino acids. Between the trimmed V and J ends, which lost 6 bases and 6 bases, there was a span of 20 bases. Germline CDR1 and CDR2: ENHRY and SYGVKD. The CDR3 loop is CAIRPGRMTIDGYTF. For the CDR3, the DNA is TGTGCCATCAGGCCGGGACGGATGACAATCGATGGCTACACCTTC.

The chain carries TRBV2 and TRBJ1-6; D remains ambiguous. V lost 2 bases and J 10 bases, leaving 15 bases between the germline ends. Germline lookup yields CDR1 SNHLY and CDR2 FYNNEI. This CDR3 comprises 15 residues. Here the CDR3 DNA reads TGTGCCAGCAGTGAATCTCAGGTGTTAGAGTCACCCCTCCACTTT. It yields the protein CASSESQVLESPLHF.

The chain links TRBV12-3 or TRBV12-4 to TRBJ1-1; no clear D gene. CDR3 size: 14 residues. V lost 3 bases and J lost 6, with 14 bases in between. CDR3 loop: CASSFRGISAEAFF. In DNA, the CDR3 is TGTGCCAGCAGTTTTCGGGGTATATCGGCTGAAGCTTTCTTT.